This T cell receptor (beta chain) derives from a study of vaccination effects on CD4 cells after COVID-19. On this clone: Antigen unknown.

Libraries were prepared by immunoSEQ multiplex PCR; TCRdb keeps only in-frame clonotypes and omits some of them. This sample yields 30,000 to 40,000 clones, of which 72% are seen a single time; 10% to 15% belongs to the top ten. Losses at the gene ends were 5 bases for V and 1 base for J; bases not matched to a gene: 7. Germline-derived CDR1 and CDR2 are MNHNY and SVGAGI (reference sequence). CDR3 size: 18 residues. ViraFEST used viral peptide pools to expand antigen-specific CD4+ T cells before sequencing. Cells that had been cultured for 10 days were the source of isolated CD4+ T cells. Of the BNT162b2 and mRNA-1273 vaccines, participants received two doses of one or the other.

The chain combines TRBV6-6 with TRBJ2-1; TRBD2 agrees at 14 bases. Material: CD4+ T cells from PBMCs cultured with HCoV-229E spike peptides, obtained after COVID-19 vaccination. The receptor was derived from a human donor who received a COVID-19 vaccine. The CDR3 reads CASSPGLAGGLSYNEQFF. The CDR3 DNA reads as TGTGCCAGCAGTCCTGGACTAGCGGGGGGTCTTTCCTACAATGAGCAGTTCTTC.